The following is a T cell receptor (beta chain) sequence with its context. One end of the junction is discordant with germline, which a read error may explain. The data are from a study of blood T cell repertoires in COVID-19. Study as a whole: Samples representing acute and convalescent COVID-19 were sourced from the United States, Italy and Spain. Sources were T cells, B-cell-depleted T cells, or PBMCs; the material itself was cDNA or gDNA.

Per the authors' pipeline: Amplification of reference gene primers was used by the study to estimate nucleated cell counts. Sequenced by immunoSEQ multiplex PCR; TCRdb stores in-frame clones only, minus some. The DNA was the basis for D and trimming; V, J and clone size are from that table. Of about 230,000 clones listed, approximately 81% are singletons. The receptor comes from a woman of 80 years or more with acute or convalescent COVID-19. Sequencing was done on a sample of peripheral blood.

The CDR3 DNA reads TGCGAGGGGGACAGACACACCGGGGAGCTGTTTTTT. Translating it yields CEGDRHTGELFF. The chain uses TRBV24-1 and TRBJ2-2, with TRBD1 matching over 7 bases. This CDR3 has 12 amino acids. In germline, CDR1 is KGHDR, CDR2 SFDVKD.